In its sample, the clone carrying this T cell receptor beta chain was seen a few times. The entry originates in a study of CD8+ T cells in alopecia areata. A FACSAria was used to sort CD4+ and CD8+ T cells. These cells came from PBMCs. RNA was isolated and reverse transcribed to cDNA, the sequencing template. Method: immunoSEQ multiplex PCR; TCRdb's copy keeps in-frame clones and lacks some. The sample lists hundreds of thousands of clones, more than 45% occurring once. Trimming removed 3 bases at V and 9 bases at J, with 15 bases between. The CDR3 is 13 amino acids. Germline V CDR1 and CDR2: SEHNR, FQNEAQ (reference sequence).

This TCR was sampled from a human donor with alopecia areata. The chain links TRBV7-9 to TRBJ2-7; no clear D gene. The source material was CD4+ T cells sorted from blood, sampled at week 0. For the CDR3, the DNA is TGTGCCAGCAGCTTTGGGTCGGCGGACGCGCAGTACTTC. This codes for CASSFGSADAQYF.